This T cell receptor (beta chain) came from a study of blood T cell repertoires in COVID-19. Some clones are missing from TCRdb's copy, which holds only in-frame ones; the method was immunoSEQ multiplex PCR. The table records under 350,000 clones, around 89% of them present only once. This sequence originates from a man aged 40-49 years with acute or convalescent COVID-19. The sample was peripheral blood.

This CDR3 reads CASSFTSGGASSYEQYF. Written as DNA, the CDR3 is TGCGCCAGCAGCTTTACAAGCGGGGGGGCTAGCTCCTACGAGCAGTACTTC. The gene calls are TRBV5-1 and TRBJ2-7, with 10 bases lining up with TRBD2. The CDR3 has 17 amino acids. From germline, CDR1 is SGHRS and CDR2 YFSETQ. Trimming at V came to 2 bases and at J to 0 bases, leaving 8 bases not matched to a gene.